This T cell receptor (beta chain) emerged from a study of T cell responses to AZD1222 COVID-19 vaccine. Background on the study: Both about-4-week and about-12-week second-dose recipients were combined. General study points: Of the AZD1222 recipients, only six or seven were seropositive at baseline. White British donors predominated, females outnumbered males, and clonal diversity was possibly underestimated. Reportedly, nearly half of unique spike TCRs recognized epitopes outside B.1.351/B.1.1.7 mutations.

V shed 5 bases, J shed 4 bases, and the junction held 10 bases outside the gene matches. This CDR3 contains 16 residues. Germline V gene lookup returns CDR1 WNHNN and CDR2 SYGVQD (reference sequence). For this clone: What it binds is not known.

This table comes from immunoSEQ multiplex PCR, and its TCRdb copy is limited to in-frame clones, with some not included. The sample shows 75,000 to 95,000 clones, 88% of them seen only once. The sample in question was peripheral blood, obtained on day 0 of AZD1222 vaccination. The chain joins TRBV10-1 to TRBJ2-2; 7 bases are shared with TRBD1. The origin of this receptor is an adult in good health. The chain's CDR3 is CASSHRQGFGTGELFF. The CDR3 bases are TGCGCCAGCAGTCATAGACAGGGTTTCGGCACCGGGGAGCTGTTTTTT.